Listed here are 5 T cell receptor beta chains from one sample, sequenced in a study of T-cell memory formation after mild COVID-19. TCRdb passed the 5' RACE reads through MiXCR, listing each CDR3 protein once. Among some 440,000 distinct CDR3 sequences listed, around 25% were seen once. The sequenced sample consisted of PBMCs or a T cell subset sorted from them (not recorded which). The source is an adult woman who had mild COVID-19 (a few samples of this study predate the infection). Cell type and time point are not known.

J is TRBJ1-2 and V is TRBV5-1, with 9 bases lining up with TRBD1. Trimming at V came to 0 bases and at J to 6 bases, leaving 6 bases not matched to a gene. CDR1 is SGHRS, CDR2 YFSETQ, per germline. The CDR3 is made up of 15 amino acids. This CDR3 reads CASSLEGTGINGYTF. CDR3 DNA: TGCGCCAGCAGCTTGGAAGGGACAGGGATTAATGGCTACACCTTC.

This clonotype has only a few counts. The V gene is TRBV2, the J gene TRBJ2-5; 9 bases align to TRBD2. V trimming: 8 bases; J trimming: 0 bases; junction bases outside the gene matches: 4. Germline CDR1 is SNHLY and CDR2 is FYNNEI. CDR3 length: 14 amino acids. In DNA form, the CDR3 reads TGTGCCAGCTTTGGGACTAGCTACCAAGAGACCCAGTACTTC. This gives the protein CASFGTSYQETQYF.

In its sample, this clonotype was seen a few times. The rearrangement joins TRBV15 to TRBJ2-5, with D perhaps given as TRBD1 or TRBD2 (5 bases each). The V gene lost 0 bases and the J gene lost 11 bases, with 22 bases spanning the gap. The CDR3 has 16 amino acids. Germline loops: CDR1 LNHNV, CDR2 YYDKDF (reference sequence). The CDR3 here is CATSRDSGLGSRAQYF. In nucleotides, the CDR3 is TGTGCCACCAGCAGAGATTCGGGGCTAGGTTCTAGGGCGCAGTACTTC. Full variable domain (outside the CDR3, taken from reference TRBV15 and TRBJ2-5): DAMVIQNPRYQVTQFGKPVTLSCSQTLNHNVMYWYQQKSSQAPKLLFHYYDKDFNNEADTPDNFQSRRPNTSFCFLDIRSPGLGDTAMYLCATSRDSGLGSRAQYFGPGTRLLVL.

The chain employs TRBV5-1 and TRBJ2-7; 9 positions match TRBD1. The germline V gene has CDR1 SGHRS and CDR2 YFSETQ. The CDR3 sequence is 15 residues long. V was pared by 4 bases and J by 4 bases, with 9 bases of the junction left unmatched. DNA of the CDR3: TGCGCCAGCAGCCCATGGACAGGGGACACGTACGAGCAGTACTTC. It encodes CASSPWTGDTYEQYF.

This clonotype was detected only a few times. V is TRBV20-1 and J is TRBJ2-7, with TRBD2 identical over 13 bases. Germline values: CDR1 DFQATT, CDR2 SNEGSKA (reference sequence). This CDR3 comprises 13 residues. The V gene end was trimmed by 5 bases and the J gene end by 4 bases; junction bases not matched to a gene: 2. The CDR3 spells CSAGTSGEYEQYF. The CDR3 DNA sequence: TGCAGTGCTGGGACTAGCGGGGAATACGAGCAGTACTTC.